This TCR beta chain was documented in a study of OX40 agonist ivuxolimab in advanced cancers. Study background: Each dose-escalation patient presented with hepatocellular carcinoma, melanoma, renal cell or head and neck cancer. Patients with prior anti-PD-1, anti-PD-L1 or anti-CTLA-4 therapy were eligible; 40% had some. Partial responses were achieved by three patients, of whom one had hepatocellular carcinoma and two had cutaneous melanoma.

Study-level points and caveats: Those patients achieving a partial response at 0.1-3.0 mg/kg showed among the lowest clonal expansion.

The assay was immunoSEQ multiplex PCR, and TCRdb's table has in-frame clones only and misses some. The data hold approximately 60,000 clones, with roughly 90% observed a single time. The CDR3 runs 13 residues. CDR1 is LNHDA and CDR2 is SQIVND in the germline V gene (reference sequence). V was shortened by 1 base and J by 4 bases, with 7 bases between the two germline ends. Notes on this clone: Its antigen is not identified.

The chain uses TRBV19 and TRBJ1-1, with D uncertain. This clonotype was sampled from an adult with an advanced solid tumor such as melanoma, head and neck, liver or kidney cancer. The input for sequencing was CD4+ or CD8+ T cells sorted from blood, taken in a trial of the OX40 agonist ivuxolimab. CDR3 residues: CASSIGRSTEAFF. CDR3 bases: TGTGCCAGTAGTATAGGGCGCTCCACTGAAGCTTTCTTT.